A single sample gave rise to the 30 T cell receptor beta chains below, sequenced in a study of T cell changes during pregnancy in multiple sclerosis. TCRdb keeps only in-frame clones here, not all; method: immunoSEQ multiplex PCR. The profile shows tens of thousands of clones, 80% to 95% of them singletons. Sequencing was performed on CD4+ T cells from peripheral blood mononuclear cells, taken in the third trimester of pregnancy. Receptors originate from a female donor with multiple sclerosis, enrolled in a pregnancy study.

The table lists this clone with a count of one. The chain recombines TRBV18 with TRBJ2-7; TRBD1 matches at 9 bases. CDR3 length: 14 amino acids. V shed 2 bases and J 6 bases; nucleotides not matched to a gene: 5. In germline, CDR1 is KGHSH, CDR2 LQKENI. CDR3 sequence reads: CASSPRGQGSEQYF. Written as DNA, the CDR3 is TGTGCCAGCTCACCAAGGGGACAGGGCTCCGAGCAGTACTTC.

J is TRBJ1-2 and V is TRBV5-4; 11 nucleotides match TRBD1. Germline CDR1 and CDR2: SGHNT and YYREEE (reference sequence). The CDR3 has 14 residues. V shed 5 bases, J shed 4 bases, and the junction held 4 bases outside the gene matches. CDR3 bases: TGTGCCAGCAGTCCGGACAGGGGGCTCTATGGCTACACCTTC. It is translated as CASSPDRGLYGYTF. Combining the CDR3 with reference TRBV5-4 and TRBJ1-2 gives the whole variable domain ETGVTQSPTHLIKTRGQQVTLRCSSQSGHNTVSWYQQALGQGPQFIFQYYREEENGRGNFPPRFSGLQFPNYSSELNVNALELDDSALYLCASSPDRGLYGYTFGSGTRLTVV.

Concerning this clone: Germline and junction disagree at one end, which may indicate a read error. CDR3 sequence reads: CSVGSGQGIEYGDTF. DNA for the CDR3: TGCAGCGTTGGGTCGGGACAGGGTATCGAGTATGGCGACACCTTC. J is TRBJ1-2 and V is TRBV29-1; 9 bases are a match to TRBD1. CDR3 size: 15 residues. Per germline, CDR1 SQVTM and CDR2 ANQGSEA.

V gene TRBV7-2 combines with J gene TRBJ1-1, with D unresolved. This CDR3 region has 11 residues. V lost 2 bases and J lost 10, with 8 bases in between. Germline V gives CDR1 SGHTA, CDR2 FQGNSA. CDR3 DNA sequence: TGTGCCAGCAGCTTAAAGCGAGGAGCTTTCTTT. The encoded protein is CASSLKRGAFF. Full variable domain (outside the CDR3, taken from reference TRBV7-2 and TRBJ1-1): GAGVSQSPSNKVTEKGKDVELRCDPISGHTALYWYRQSLGQGLEFLIYFQGNSAPDKSGLPSDRFSAERTGGSVSTLTIQRTQQEDSAVYLCASSLKRGAFFGQGTRLTVV.

The chain carries TRBV6-5 and TRBJ2-2; D might be TRBD2 (5 bases). Germline assignment: CDR1 MNHEY and CDR2 SVGAGI. Deletions cut 4 bases from V and 7 bases from J, with 13 bases between. CDR3 length: 14 amino acids. The CDR3, as DNA: TGTGCCAGCAGTTCTCGTGGGAGACACGGGGAGCTGTTTTTT. Encoded protein: CASSSRGRHGELFF.

The chain recombines TRBV6-1 with TRBJ1-5; D is possibly TRBD1 (5 bases). Trimming took off 3 bases at V and 9 bases at J, with 9 bases between the two ends. Per the germline V gene, CDR1 is MNHNS and CDR2 is SASEGT. The CDR3 contains 12 residues. The CDR3: CASSELGLPQHF. CDR3 coding DNA: TGTGCCAGCAGTGAGCTGGGGCTGCCCCAGCATTTT.

This chain links TRBV10-3 with TRBJ1-1; D ambiguous. Trimming took 3 bases from V and 3 from J, leaving 14 bases between them. Germline V gene sequence: CDR1 ENHRY, CDR2 SYGVKD. This CDR3 is 15 amino acids long. CDR3 residues: CAISEIVREYTEAFF. In DNA, the CDR3 is TGTGCCATCAGTGAAATCGTCCGGGAATACACTGAAGCTTTCTTT.

The rearrangement joins TRBV27 to TRBJ1-2, with 9 bases aligning to TRBD1. Germline CDR1 reads MNHEY; CDR2 reads SMNVEV (reference sequence). V shed 3 bases, J shed 4 bases, and the junction held 6 bases outside the gene matches. The CDR3 spans 15 residues. The CDR3, as DNA: TGTGCCAGCAGTTTCACAGGGGGCGGCGGCTATGGCTACACCTTC. Protein sequence: CASSFTGGGGYGYTF.

The rearrangement links TRBV19 to TRBJ2-3, with D unresolved. Trimming took off 3 bases at V and 5 bases at J, with 9 bases between the two ends. This CDR3 has 13 residues. Looked up from germline, CDR1 is LNHDA and CDR2 is SQIVND (reference sequence). DNA of the CDR3: TGTGCCAGTAGTATTGCGGTAGGAGATACGCAGTATTTT. Translating it yields CASSIAVGDTQYF.

V gene TRBV7-9 combines with J gene TRBJ2-7; 9 positions agree with TRBD1. V trimming: 4 bases; J trimming: 0 bases; junction bases outside the gene matches: 4. The CDR3 totals 15 residues. Germline CDR1 and CDR2: SEHNR and FQNEAQ (reference sequence). CDR3 sequence reads: CASSSGQGISYEQYF. CDR3 nucleotide sequence: TGTGCCAGCAGCTCCGGACAGGGGATCTCCTACGAGCAGTACTTC.

This clone has a single count. The J gene is TRBJ2-1, the V gene TRBV9; 12 nucleotides match TRBD2. J was trimmed by 10 bases and V by 0 bases; bases with no gene match: 2. CDR3 length equals 14 residues. CDR1 SGDLS and CDR2 YYNGEE come from the germline V gene. DNA of the CDR3: TGTGCCAGCAGCGTAGCAACTAGCGGGGGGGAGCAGTTCTTC. Residues: CASSVATSGGEQFF. Looking up the rest from reference TRBV9 and TRBJ2-1 gives the full variable domain: DSGVTQTPKHLITATGQRVTLRCSPRSGDLSVYWYQQSLDQGLQFLIQYYNGEERAKGNILERFSAQQFPDLHSELNLSSLELGDSALYFCASSVATSGGEQFFGPGTRLTVL.

The chain links TRBV6-5 to TRBJ1-6; D remains ambiguous. The CDR3 loop spans 12 amino acids. The V and J ends lost 8 bases and 8 bases respectively, with 10 bases between them. CDR1 is MNHEY and CDR2 is SVGAGI in the germline V gene. CDR3 region: CASRISDSPLHF. For the CDR3, the DNA is TGTGCCAGCCGAATTTCGGATTCACCCCTCCACTTT.

The rearrangement uses TRBV29-1 and TRBJ1-1; TRBD1 is a possible D gene (5 bases). The germline gives CDR1 SQVTM, CDR2 ANQGSEA. This CDR3 comprises 14 residues. V dropped 4 bases and J dropped 2 bases, with 14 bases sitting between them. In nucleotides, the CDR3 is TGCAGCGTTGCACCCCGGACACCAAACACTGAAGCTTTCTTT. It specifies CSVAPRTPNTEAFF.

The chain links TRBV9 to TRBJ2-5; D perhaps matches TRBD1 (5 bases). Trimming pared 0 bases from V and 5 bases from J, leaving 14 bases between. Germline V gives CDR1 SGDLS, CDR2 YYNGEE. The CDR3 length is 15 residues. CDR3: CASSVDPGNPETQYF. The CDR3 DNA follows: TGTGCCAGCAGCGTAGATCCAGGGAACCCCGAGACCCAGTACTTC.

This clone was counted once. The chain carries TRBV6-1 and TRBJ2-7; 9 bases are shared with TRBD2. The CDR3 consists of 15 residues. J was trimmed by 2 bases and V by 8 bases; bases with no gene match: 10. Germline V gene data show CDR1 as MNHNS and CDR2 as SASEGT. In DNA, the CDR3 is TGTGCCAGCGGCGGGACTAGCCGGATTGCCTACGAGCAGTACTTC. Residues: CASGGTSRIAYEQYF.

The V call is TRBV7-2, the J call TRBJ1-6, with 7 nucleotides matching TRBD1. With V trimmed by 5 bases and J by 11 bases, 6 bases remained unmatched. The CDR3 is 13 amino acids. CDR1 is SGHTA, CDR2 FQGNSA, per germline. The CDR3: CASSPRTGTPLHF. CDR3 nucleotide sequence: TGTGCCAGCAGCCCCAGGACAGGCACACCCCTCCACTTT. The variable domain in full, completed from reference TRBV7-2 and TRBJ1-6, reads GAGVSQSPSNKVTEKGKDVELRCDPISGHTALYWYRQSLGQGLEFLIYFQGNSAPDKSGLPSDRFSAERTGGSVSTLTIQRTQQEDSAVYLCASSPRTGTPLHFGNGTRLTVT.

The sample holds one count of this clone. The chain is built from TRBV2 and TRBJ2-6; unclear D gene. V dropped 2 bases and J dropped 4 bases, with 9 bases sitting between them. The CDR3 is made up of 15 amino acids. Germline V CDR1 and CDR2: SNHLY, FYNNEI. The CDR3 is CASSELPSGANVLTF. DNA for the CDR3: TGTGCCAGCAGTGAACTCCCCTCCGGGGCCAACGTCCTGACTTTC.

The chain carries TRBV12-5 and TRBJ2-3, with 10 bases lining up with TRBD1. From germline, CDR1 is LGHNT and CDR2 FRNRAP. This CDR3 has 14 amino acids. Germline trimming cut 10 bases from V and 4 bases from J; bases unmatched to any gene: 8. The DNA for the CDR3 is TGTGCTACTACTCGGGACAGGGGATCAGATACGCAGTATTTT. This sequence encodes CATTRDRGSDTQYF.

This clone was picked up a small number of times. V and J are TRBV29-1 and TRBJ1-1; no reliable D call. Deletions cut 4 bases from V and 5 bases from J, with 11 bases between. This CDR3 has 12 residues. CDR1 is SQVTM and CDR2 is ANQGSEA in the germline V gene. The CDR3 loop reads CSVVPGGTEAFF. CDR3 in DNA: TGCAGCGTTGTCCCAGGAGGGACTGAAGCTTTCTTT.

The rearrangement joins TRBV5-1 to TRBJ2-2; a possible D gene is TRBD1 (5 bases). Germline CDR1 reads SGHRS; CDR2 reads YFSETQ. This CDR3 region has 15 residues. Trimming took off 4 bases at V and 2 bases at J, with 12 bases between the two ends. The CDR3 spells CASSGSTGNTGELFF. The CDR3 region has the DNA TGCGCCAGCAGCGGGTCAACAGGCAACACCGGGGAGCTGTTTTTT.

This clone was seen only once. The V and J genes are TRBV30 and TRBJ1-2; D gene unclear. The V gene lost 0 bases and the J gene lost 6 bases, with 14 bases spanning the gap. Looked up from germline, CDR1 is GTSNPN and CDR2 is SVGIG (reference sequence). The CDR3 has 14 amino acids. CDR3 nucleotide sequence: TGTGCCTGGAGTGTATTGGCCCGATCGAATGGCTACACCTTC. Encoded protein: CAWSVLARSNGYTF.

In its sample, this clone was seen once. V usage is TRBV9 and J usage is TRBJ1-4, with TRBD1 matching over 11 bases. This CDR3 spans 16 amino acids. In germline, CDR1 is SGDLS, CDR2 YYNGEE. Trimming at V came to 4 bases and at J to 3 bases, leaving 5 bases not matched to a gene. The CDR3 bases are TGTGCCAGCAGCCCTCGGACAGGGGGCTCTAATGAAAAACTGTTTTTT. Translation gives CASSPRTGGSNEKLFF.

V and J are TRBV4-1 and TRBJ2-5; TRBD2 matches 12 bases. Losses at the gene ends were 1 base for V and 2 bases for J; bases not matched to a gene: 11. The CDR3 has 19 amino acids. Looked up from germline, CDR1 is MGHRA and CDR2 is YSYEKL. CDR3 coding DNA: TGCGCCAGCAGCCAAGGACTAGGACTAGCGGGGAAGGGGCAAGAGACCCAGTACTTC. It specifies CASSQGLGLAGKGQETQYF.

This clone has a handful of counts. The chain links TRBV5-4 to TRBJ2-2, with 9 bases aligning to TRBD1. This CDR3 has 15 amino acids. V dropped 3 bases and J dropped 3; count of bases not matched to a gene: 3. Per the germline V gene, CDR1 is SGHNT and CDR2 is YYREEE (reference sequence). CDR3 DNA sequence: TGTGCCAGCAGCTCCGGGACAGGGTACACCGGGGAGCTGTTTTTT. Translating gives CASSSGTGYTGELFF.

The chain combines TRBV5-1 with TRBJ2-5; tentatively, D is TRBD1 (6 bases). V lost 4 bases, J lost 5 bases, and 18 bases lay in between. This CDR3 is built from 15 residues. The V gene's germline CDR1 is SGHRS and CDR2 YFSETQ. The CDR3 DNA sequence: TGCGCCAGCAGCGATACAGGGATATGGTCGGAGACCCAGTACTTC. Amino acid sequence: CASSDTGIWSETQYF.

The rearrangement links TRBV4-2 to TRBJ1-2; TRBD1 aligns across 7 bases. Germline values: CDR1 LGHNA, CDR2 YNFKEQ. This CDR3 has 13 residues. With 8 bases clipped from V and 3 bases from J, the junction kept 6 bases outside the gene matches. The DNA for the CDR3 is TGTGCCAGCTACCCAGGGGGAGACTATGGCTACACCTTC. Protein sequence: CASYPGGDYGYTF.

The V call is TRBV27, the J call TRBJ1-5, with D perhaps TRBD1 (6 bases). This CDR3 is built from 14 residues. Deletions cut 6 bases from V and 4 bases from J, with 13 bases between. Germline assignment: CDR1 MNHEY and CDR2 SMNVEV (reference sequence). The CDR3: CASSIQGWNQPQHF. The CDR3 coding sequence is TGTGCCAGCAGCATACAGGGTTGGAATCAGCCCCAGCATTTT.

The chain has TRBV7-9 and TRBJ1-6; unclear D gene. CDR1 and CDR2 (germline): SEHNR, FQNEAQ (reference sequence). V lost 1 base to trimming and J lost 7 bases, with 5 bases between them. The CDR3 totals 13 residues. In nucleotides, the CDR3 is TGTGCCAGCAGCTTAGGGCAGAATTCACCCCTCCACTTT. This codes for CASSLGQNSPLHF.

The rearrangement uses TRBV30 and TRBJ1-6; D gene unclear. The CDR3 sequence is 14 residues long. V was cut by 2 bases and J by 9 bases, with 14 bases left in between. CDR1 is GTSNPN, CDR2 SVGIG, per germline (reference sequence). The CDR3 DNA sequence: TGTGCCTGGAGTAAGCCTCCGGGGAGTTCACCCCTCCACTTT. Protein: CAWSKPPGSSPLHF.

The rearrangement links TRBV13 to TRBJ2-3; 10 nucleotides match TRBD2. CDR1 and CDR2 (germline): PRHDT, FYEKMQ (reference sequence). The CDR3 loop spans 18 amino acids. The J segment lost 3 bases and the V segment lost 1 base, leaving 10 bases of the junction unmatched. The CDR3: CASSLAAGVAGGTDTQYF. The CDR3 nucleotides read TGTGCCAGCAGCTTAGCCGCTGGGGTAGCGGGGGGTACAGATACGCAGTATTTT.